This T cell receptor beta chain was sequenced during a study of blood T cell repertoires in COVID-19 (dated by TCRdb to the early 2020s). Background on the whole study: Collaborator samples came from the United States, Italy and Spain and covered acute and convalescent phases of COVID-19. The prospective study material was composed of cDNA or gDNA derived from T cells, B-cell-depleted T cells, or PBMCs. Deeply sampled blood TCRbeta repertoires from subjects exposed to, actively infected with, or recovered from COVID-19 were included in the dataset. A freely available public database, intended as a resource for researchers studying the immune response to SARS-CoV-2, is where the repertoires were released. The samples were drawn from two sources: the first 160 participants of the ongoing ImmuneRACE study, and over 1,000 subjects contributed by 6 global collaborators. Nearly every sample came with metadata listing a de-identified subject ID, COVID-19 status, age in years and sex. Where available, HLA class I and class II types were obtained from metadata supplied by the sample provider rather than from assay-based typing.

Whole blood was collected in K2EDTA tubes by collaborating institutions according to the institutions' own protocols. For TCRbeta analysis, collaborator samples were shipped as frozen whole blood, as isolated PBMCs, or as DNA extracted from either sample type. Here is what the overall study found, with its caveats: How much clinical and demographic metadata was included differed by source and by participant, and the metadata was provided uncurated.

In the case of this clone: No antigen is known for it. Per-base quality was not reported, and no clone a single base away is much larger than it.

CDR1 and CDR2 are drawn from the germline V gene (reference sequence): SGHNT, YYREEE. Its CDR3 holds 16 amino acids, cysteine through phenylalanine. Kept here is only the CDR3 DNA, which spans 48 bases and is read in frame from base 1. Unmatched junction bases come to 5, with V trimmed by 4 bases and J by 2 bases. TCRbeta CDR3 regions were amplified from genomic DNA using the immunoSEQ Assay, a bias-controlled multiplex PCR. As for how the authors treated the data: Within the assay, amplification of reference gene primers was used to estimate how many nucleated cells each sample contained. Sequence reads were collapsed and filtered to measure the absolute abundance of every unique TCRbeta CDR3 rearrangement. For each sample, productive Simpson clonality was calculated as the square root of Simpson's diversity index over productive rearrangements. This immuneACCESS table, as held by TCRdb, lists in-frame sequences with V and J called but not all clones. Of the missing ones, under half trace to an unresolved V gene in checked studies; the others have no known cause. That table gives V, J and clone size, and the DNA gave D and trimming. This sample is represented by some 270,000 clones; approximately 86% of them were singletons. The ten largest account for about 8.8% of the sample.

In this chain, TRBV5-4 is recombined with TRBJ2-3, with 12 bases matching TRBD2. The source of this sequence is a middle-aged man with active or convalescent COVID-19. The sample was peripheral blood. The bases are TGTGCCAGCAGCCTACGACTAGCGGGGGACACAGATACGCAGTATTTT. It translates as CASSLRLAGDTDTQYF. With the portions outside the CDR3 filled from the reference TRBV5-4 and TRBJ2-3 genes, the complete variable region becomes ETGVTQSPTHLIKTRGQQVTLRCSSQSGHNTVSWYQQALGQGPQFIFQYYREEENGRGNFPPRFSGLQFPNYSSELNVNALELDDSALYLCASSLRLAGDTDTQYFGPGTRLTVL.